The TCR beta chain described here comes from a study of blood T cell repertoires in COVID-19. Study-level background: Samples came from the United States, Italy and Spain, spanning acute and convalescent COVID-19. Sources were T cells, B-cell-depleted T cells, or PBMCs; the material itself was cDNA or gDNA.

In the authors' workflow: For nucleated cells, counts were estimated from reference gene primer amplification. The assay was immunoSEQ multiplex PCR, and TCRdb's table has in-frame clones only and misses some. The V and J calls and clone size are taken from that table; D and trimming were inferred from the DNA. The table has fewer than 250,000 clones, almost 85% seen once. The CDR3 sequence is 16 residues long. Trimming pared 8 bases from V and 1 base from J, leaving 19 bases between. Germline CDR1 is SNHLY and CDR2 is FYNNEI. Sequencing input: peripheral blood. The chain links TRBV2 to TRBJ2-3; D perhaps matches TRBD2 (5 bases). This receptor was taken from a woman at least 80 years old with acute or convalescent COVID-19. The CDR3 DNA follows: TGTGCCAGCGGCGGACTTTTGACCGGTGGCACAGATACGCAGTATTTT. Its translation: CASGGLLTGGTDTQYF.